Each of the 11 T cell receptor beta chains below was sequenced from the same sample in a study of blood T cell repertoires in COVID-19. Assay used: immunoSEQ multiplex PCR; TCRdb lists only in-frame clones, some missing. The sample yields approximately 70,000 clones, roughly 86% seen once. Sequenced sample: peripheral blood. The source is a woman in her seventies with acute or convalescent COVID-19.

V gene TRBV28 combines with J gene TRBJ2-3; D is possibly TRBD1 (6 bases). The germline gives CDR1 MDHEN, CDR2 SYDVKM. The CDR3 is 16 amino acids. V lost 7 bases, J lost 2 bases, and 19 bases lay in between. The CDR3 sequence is CASTFSRTENTDTQYF. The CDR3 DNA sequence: TGTGCCAGCACCTTTAGTAGGACAGAGAACACAGATACGCAGTATTTT.

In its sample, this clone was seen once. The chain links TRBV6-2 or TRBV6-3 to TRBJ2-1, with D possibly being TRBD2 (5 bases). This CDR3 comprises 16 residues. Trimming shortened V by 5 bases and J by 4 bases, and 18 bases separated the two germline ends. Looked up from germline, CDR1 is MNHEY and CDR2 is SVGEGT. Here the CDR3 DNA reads TGTGCCAGCAGTGCAAACTACCCCCGGGGTTACAATGAGCAGTTCTTC. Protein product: CASSANYPRGYNEQFF.

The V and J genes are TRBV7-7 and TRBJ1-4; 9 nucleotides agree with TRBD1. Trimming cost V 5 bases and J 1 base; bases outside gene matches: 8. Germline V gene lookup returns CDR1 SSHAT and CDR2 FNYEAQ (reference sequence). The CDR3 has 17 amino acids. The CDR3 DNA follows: TGTGCCAGCAGCCCGGGACAGGGAGGCCTAACTAATGAAAAACTGTTTTTT. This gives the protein CASSPGQGGLTNEKLFF.

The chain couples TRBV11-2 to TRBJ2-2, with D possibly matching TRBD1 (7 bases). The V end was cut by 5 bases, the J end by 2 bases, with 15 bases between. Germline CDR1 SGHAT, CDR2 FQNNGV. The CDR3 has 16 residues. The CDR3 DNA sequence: TGTGCCAGCAGCCCTAGGACAGGACTAAACACCGGGGAGCTGTTTTTT. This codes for CASSPRTGLNTGELFF. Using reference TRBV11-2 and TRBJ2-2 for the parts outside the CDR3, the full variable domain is EAGVAQSPRYKIIEKRQSVAFWCNPISGHATLYWYQQILGQGPKLLIQFQNNGVVDDSQLPKDRFSAERLKGVDSTLKIQPAKLEDSAVYLCASSPRTGLNTGELFFGEGSRLTVL.

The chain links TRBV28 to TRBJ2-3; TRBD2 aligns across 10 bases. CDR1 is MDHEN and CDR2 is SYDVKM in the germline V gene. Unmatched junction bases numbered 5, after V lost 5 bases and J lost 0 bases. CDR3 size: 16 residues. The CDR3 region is CASSHELAGSTDTQYF. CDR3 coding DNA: TGTGCCAGCAGTCACGAACTAGCGGGAAGCACAGATACGCAGTATTTT.

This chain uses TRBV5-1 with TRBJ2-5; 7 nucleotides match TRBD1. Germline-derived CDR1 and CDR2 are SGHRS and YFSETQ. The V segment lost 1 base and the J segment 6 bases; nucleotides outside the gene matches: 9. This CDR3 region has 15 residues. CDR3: CASSLTGAPTQTQYF. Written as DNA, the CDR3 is TGCGCCAGCAGCTTGACAGGGGCGCCTACGCAGACCCAGTACTTC.

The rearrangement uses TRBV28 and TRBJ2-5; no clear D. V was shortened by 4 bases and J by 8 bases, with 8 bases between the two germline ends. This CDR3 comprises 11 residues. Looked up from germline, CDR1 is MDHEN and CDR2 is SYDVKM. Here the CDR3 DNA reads TGTGCCAGCAGTTCCTCAACTACCCAGTACTTC. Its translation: CASSSSTTQYF.

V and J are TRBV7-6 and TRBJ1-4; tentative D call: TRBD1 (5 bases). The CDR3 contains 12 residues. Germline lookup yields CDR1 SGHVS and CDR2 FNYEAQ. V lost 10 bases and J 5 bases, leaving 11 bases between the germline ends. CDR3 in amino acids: CATRGVNEKLFF. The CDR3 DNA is TGTGCCACCCGGGGGGTCAATGAAAAACTGTTTTTT.

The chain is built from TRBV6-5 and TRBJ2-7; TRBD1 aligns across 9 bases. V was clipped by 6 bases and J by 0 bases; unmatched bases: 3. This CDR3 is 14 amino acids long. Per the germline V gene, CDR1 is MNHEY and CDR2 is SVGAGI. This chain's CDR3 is CASSPGQGSYEQYF. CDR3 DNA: TGTGCCAGCAGCCCGGGACAGGGCTCCTACGAGCAGTACTTC.

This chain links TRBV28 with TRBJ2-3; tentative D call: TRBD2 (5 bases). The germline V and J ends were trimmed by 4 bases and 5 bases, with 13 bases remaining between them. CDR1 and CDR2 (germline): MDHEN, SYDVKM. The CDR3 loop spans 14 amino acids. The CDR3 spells CASSWRAPGDTQYF. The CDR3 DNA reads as TGTGCCAGCAGTTGGCGGGCGCCGGGAGATACGCAGTATTTT.

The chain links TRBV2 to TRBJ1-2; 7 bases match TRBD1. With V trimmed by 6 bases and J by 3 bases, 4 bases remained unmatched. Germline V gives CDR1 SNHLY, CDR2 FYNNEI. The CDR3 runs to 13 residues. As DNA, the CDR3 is TGTGCCAGCAGCGGACAGGAATACTATGGCTACACCTTC. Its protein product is CASSGQEYYGYTF.